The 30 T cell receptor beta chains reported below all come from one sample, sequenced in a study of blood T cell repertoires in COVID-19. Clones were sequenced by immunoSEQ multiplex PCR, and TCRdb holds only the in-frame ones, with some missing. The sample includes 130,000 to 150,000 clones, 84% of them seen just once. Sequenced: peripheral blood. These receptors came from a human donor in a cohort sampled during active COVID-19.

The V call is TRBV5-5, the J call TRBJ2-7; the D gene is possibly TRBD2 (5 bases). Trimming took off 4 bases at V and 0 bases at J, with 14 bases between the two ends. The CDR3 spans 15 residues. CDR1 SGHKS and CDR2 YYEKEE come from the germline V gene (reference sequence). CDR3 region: CASSLHGNPSYEQYF. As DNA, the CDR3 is TGTGCCAGCAGCCTCCACGGGAATCCCTCCTACGAGCAGTACTTC.

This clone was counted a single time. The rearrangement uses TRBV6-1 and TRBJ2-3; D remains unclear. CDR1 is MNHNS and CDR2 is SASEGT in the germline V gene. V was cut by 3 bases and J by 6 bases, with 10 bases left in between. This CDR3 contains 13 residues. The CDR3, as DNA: TGTGCCAGCAGTGAGGGCCATTTGGATACGCAGTATTTT. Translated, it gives CASSEGHLDTQYF.

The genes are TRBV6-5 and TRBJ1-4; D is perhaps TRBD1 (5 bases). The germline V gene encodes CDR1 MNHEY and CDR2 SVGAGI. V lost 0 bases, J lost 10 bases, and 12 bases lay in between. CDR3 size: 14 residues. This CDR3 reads CASSYSNGRGKLFF. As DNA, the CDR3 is TGTGCCAGCAGTTACTCGAATGGGAGGGGAAAACTGTTTTTT.

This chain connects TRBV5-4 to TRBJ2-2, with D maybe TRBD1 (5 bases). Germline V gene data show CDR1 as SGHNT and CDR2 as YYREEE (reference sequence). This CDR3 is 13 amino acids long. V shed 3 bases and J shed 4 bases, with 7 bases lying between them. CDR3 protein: CASSSDSTGELFF. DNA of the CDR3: TGTGCCAGCAGCTCAGACAGCACCGGGGAGCTGTTTTTT.

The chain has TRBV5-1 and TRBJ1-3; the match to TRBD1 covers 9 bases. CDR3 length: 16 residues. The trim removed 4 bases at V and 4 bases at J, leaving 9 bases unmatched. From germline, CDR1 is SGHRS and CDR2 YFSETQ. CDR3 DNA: TGCGCCAGCAGCCCGGGACAGGGATGGAGGGGAAACACCATATATTTT. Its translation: CASSPGQGWRGNTIYF.

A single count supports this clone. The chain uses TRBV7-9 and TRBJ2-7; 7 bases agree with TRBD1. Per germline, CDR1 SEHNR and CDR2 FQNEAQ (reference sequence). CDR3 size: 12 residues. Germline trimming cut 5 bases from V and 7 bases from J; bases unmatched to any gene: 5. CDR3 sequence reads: CASSPTGPEQYF. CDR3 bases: TGTGCCAGCAGCCCGACAGGGCCTGAGCAGTACTTC.

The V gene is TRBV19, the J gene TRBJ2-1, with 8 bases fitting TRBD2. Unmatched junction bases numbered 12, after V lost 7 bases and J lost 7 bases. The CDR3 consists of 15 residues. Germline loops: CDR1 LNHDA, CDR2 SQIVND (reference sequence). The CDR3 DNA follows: TGTGCCAGTACTCCTCCCCGGGGGGGCCCTAATGAGCAGTTCTTC. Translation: CASTPPRGGPNEQFF.

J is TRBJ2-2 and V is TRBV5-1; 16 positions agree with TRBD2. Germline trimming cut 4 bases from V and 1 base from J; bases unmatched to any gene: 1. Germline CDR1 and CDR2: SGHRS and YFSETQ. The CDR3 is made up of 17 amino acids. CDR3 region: CASSGTSGGVNTGELFF. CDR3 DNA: TGCGCCAGCAGCGGGACTAGCGGGGGGGTGAACACCGGGGAGCTGTTTTTT.

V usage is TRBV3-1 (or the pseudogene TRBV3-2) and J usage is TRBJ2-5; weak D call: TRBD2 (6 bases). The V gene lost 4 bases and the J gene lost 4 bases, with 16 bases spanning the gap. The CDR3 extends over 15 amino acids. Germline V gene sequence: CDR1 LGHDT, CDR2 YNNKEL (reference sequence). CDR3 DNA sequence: TGTGCCAGCAGCCCCCTAGCGTCCTGGGGAGAGACCCAGTACTTC. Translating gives CASSPLASWGETQYF.

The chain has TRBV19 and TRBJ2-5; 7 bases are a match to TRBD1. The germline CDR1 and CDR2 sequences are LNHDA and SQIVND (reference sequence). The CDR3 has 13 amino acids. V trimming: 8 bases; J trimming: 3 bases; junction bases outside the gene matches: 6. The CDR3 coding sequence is TGTGCCAGTTCTAAGGGGGCGAAAGAGACCCAGTACTTC. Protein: CASSKGAKETQYF.

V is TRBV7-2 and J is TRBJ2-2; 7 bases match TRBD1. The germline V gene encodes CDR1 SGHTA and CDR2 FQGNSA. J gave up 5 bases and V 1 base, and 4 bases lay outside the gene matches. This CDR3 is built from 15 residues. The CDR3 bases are TGTGCCAGCAGCTTAGGGGGCAGGGGGACCGGGGAGCTGTTTTTT. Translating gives CASSLGGRGTGELFF.

The chain's CDR3 is CASSLTSGVEEQFF. In DNA, the CDR3 is TGCGCCAGCAGCCTCACTAGCGGGGTAGAGGAGCAGTTCTTC. The chain recombines TRBV4-1 with TRBJ2-1, with 10 bases aligning to TRBD2. The CDR3 loop spans 14 amino acids. Per the germline V gene, CDR1 is MGHRA and CDR2 is YSYEKL. J was trimmed by 10 bases and V by 4 bases; bases with no gene match: 7.

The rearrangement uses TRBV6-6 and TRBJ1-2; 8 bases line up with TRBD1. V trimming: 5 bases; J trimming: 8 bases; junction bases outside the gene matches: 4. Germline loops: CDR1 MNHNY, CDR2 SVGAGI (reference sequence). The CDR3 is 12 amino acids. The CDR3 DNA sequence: TGTGCCAGCAGTCAGGGGGCCCAAGGCTACACCTTC. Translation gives CASSQGAQGYTF.

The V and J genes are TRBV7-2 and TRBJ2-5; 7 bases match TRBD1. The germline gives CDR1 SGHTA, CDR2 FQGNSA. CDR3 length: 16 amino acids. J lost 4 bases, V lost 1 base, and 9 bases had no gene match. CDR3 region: CASSLVTGARGETQYF. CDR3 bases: TGTGCCAGCAGCTTAGTAACAGGGGCCCGGGGAGAGACCCAGTACTTC. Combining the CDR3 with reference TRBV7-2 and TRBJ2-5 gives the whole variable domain GAGVSQSPSNKVTEKGKDVELRCDPISGHTALYWYRQSLGQGLEFLIYFQGNSAPDKSGLPSDRFSAERTGGSVSTLTIQRTQQEDSAVYLCASSLVTGARGETQYFGPGTRLLVL.

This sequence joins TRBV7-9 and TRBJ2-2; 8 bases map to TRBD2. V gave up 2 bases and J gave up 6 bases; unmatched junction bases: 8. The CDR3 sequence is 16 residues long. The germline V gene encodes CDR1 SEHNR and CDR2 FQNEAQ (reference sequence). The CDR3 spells CASSLTRGGLSGELFF. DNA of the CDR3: TGTGCCAGCAGCTTAACTCGGGGGGGCTTGTCCGGGGAGCTGTTTTTT.

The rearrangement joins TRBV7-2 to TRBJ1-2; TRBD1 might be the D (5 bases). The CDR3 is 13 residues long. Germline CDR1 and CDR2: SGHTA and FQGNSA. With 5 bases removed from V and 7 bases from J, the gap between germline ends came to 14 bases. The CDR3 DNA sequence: TGTGCCAGCAGCCGTCAAGGAGGGACTGGCTACACCTTC. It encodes CASSRQGGTGYTF. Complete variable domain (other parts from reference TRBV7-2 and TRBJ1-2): GAGVSQSPSNKVTEKGKDVELRCDPISGHTALYWYRQSLGQGLEFLIYFQGNSAPDKSGLPSDRFSAERTGGSVSTLTIQRTQQEDSAVYLCASSRQGGTGYTFGSGTRLTVV.

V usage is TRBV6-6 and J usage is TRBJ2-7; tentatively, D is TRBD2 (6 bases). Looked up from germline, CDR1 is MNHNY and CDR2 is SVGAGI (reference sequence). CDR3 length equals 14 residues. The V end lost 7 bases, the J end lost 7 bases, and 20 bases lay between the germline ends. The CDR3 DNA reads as TGTGCCAGCACCATGGGTGGGGGGACGGGAGAGCAGTACTTC. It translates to CASTMGGGTGEQYF.

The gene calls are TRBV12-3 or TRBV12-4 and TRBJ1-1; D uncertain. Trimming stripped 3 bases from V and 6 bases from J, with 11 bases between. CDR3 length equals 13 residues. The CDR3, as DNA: TGTGCCAGCAGTTTTAATCCGGAGGCTGAAGCTTTCTTT. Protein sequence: CASSFNPEAEAFF.

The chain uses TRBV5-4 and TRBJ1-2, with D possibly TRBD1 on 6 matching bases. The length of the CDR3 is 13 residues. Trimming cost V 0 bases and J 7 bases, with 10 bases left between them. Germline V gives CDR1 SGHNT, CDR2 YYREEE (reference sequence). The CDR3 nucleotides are TGTGCCAGCAGCTTGGTGGGGGCGGGTGGCTACACCTTC. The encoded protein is CASSLVGAGGYTF.

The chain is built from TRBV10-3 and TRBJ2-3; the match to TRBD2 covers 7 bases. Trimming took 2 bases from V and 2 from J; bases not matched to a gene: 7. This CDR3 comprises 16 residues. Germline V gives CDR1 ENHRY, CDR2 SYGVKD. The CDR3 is CAISEARGTDTDTQYF. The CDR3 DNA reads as TGTGCCATCAGTGAGGCGCGGGGGACCGACACAGATACGCAGTATTTT.

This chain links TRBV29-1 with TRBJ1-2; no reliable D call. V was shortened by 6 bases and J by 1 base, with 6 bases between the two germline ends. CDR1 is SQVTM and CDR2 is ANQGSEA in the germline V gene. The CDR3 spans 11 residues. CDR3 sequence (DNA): TGCAGCGTGGCAGTTAACTATGGCTACACCTTC. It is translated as CSVAVNYGYTF.

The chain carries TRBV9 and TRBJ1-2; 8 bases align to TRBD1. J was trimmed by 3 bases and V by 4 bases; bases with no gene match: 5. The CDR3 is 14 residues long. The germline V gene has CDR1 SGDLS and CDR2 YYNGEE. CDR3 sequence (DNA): TGTGCCAGCAGCCCCTCGGACAGGGACTATGGCTACACCTTC. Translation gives CASSPSDRDYGYTF.

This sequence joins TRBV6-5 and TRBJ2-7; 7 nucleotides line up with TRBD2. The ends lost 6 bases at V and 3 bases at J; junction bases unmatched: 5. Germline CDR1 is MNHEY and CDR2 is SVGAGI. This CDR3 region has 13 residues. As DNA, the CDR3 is TGTGCCAGCAGAGGCGGGGGTGTCTACGAGCAGTACTTC. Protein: CASRGGGVYEQYF.

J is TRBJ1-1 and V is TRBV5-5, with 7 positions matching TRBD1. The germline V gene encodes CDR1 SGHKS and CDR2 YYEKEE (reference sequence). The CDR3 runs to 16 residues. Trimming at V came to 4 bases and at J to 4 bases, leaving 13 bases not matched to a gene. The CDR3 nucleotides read TGTGCCAGCAGCCCCTCTTACCGGGACAGAGGCACTGAAGCTTTCTTT. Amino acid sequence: CASSPSYRDRGTEAFF.

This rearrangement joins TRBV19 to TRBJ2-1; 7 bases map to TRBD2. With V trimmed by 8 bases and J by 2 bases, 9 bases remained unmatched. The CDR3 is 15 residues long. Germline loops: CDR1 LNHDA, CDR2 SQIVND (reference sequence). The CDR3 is CASGKSGGTYNEQFF. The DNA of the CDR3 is TGTGCCAGTGGAAAGTCCGGGGGGACCTACAATGAGCAGTTCTTC.

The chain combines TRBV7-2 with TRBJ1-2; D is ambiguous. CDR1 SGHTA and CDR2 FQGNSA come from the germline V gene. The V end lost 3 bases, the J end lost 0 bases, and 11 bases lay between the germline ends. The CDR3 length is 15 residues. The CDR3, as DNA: TGTGCCAGCAGCTTGGCGGGCCCAGCTAACTATGGCTACACCTTC. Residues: CASSLAGPANYGYTF. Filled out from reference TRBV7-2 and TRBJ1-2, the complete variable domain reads GAGVSQSPSNKVTEKGKDVELRCDPISGHTALYWYRQSLGQGLEFLIYFQGNSAPDKSGLPSDRFSAERTGGSVSTLTIQRTQQEDSAVYLCASSLAGPANYGYTFGSGTRLTVV.

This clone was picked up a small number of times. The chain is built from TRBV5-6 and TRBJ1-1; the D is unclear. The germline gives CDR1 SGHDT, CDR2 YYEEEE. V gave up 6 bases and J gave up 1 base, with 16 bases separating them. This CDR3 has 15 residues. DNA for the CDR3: TGTGCCAGCAACTTTTCTCCACACCAGAACACTGAAGCTTTCTTT. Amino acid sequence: CASNFSPHQNTEAFF.

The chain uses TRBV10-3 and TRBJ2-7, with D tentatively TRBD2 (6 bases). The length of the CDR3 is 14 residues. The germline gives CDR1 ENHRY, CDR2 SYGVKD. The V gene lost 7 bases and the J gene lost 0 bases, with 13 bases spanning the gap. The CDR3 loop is CAIKVDGSSYEQYF. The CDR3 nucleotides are TGTGCCATCAAAGTCGACGGGAGCTCCTACGAGCAGTACTTC.

The DNA for the CDR3 is TGTGCCAGCAGTTTGTCGGGTGCTGGCTACACCTTC. This gives the protein CASSLSGAGYTF. The chain links TRBV12-3 or TRBV12-4 to TRBJ1-2; the D is unclear. V was pared by 3 bases and J by 7 bases, with 9 bases between. The CDR3 loop spans 12 amino acids.

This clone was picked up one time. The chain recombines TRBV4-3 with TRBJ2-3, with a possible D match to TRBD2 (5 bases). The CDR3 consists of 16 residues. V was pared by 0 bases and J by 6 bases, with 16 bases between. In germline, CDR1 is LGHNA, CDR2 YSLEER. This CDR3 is CASSQDLRVASDTQYF. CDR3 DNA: TGCGCCAGCAGCCAAGATCTGAGGGTAGCCTCGGATACGCAGTATTTT.